Listed below are T cell receptor beta chains from one sample, sequenced in a study of shared T cell receptors in the human thymus. TCRdb keeps only in-frame clones here, not all; method: immunoSEQ multiplex PCR. The sample holds 500,000 to 750,000 clones, 88% seen once. The sample was also reused in another study, on human thymus T cells.

The sequencing sample was made of thymocytes. The receptors here all came from a boy in the first two years of life with a congenital heart defect. The CDR3 runs from the conserved cysteine through the conserved F or W. The D gene is left open where the match is weak. The listing skips clone size in some rows; elsewhere it reads once, few, many or a size class.

D	size	V	J	DNA	CDR3
TRBD2	NA	TRBV9	TRBJ2-1	TGTGCCAGCAGCGTAGAGGCCAGCGGGAGGGCCAGGCTCGGGTATGAGCAGTTCTTC	CASSVEASGRARLGYEQFF
NA	NA	TRBV29-1	TRBJ2-2	TGCAGCGCCCGTCCGGGGGACACCGGGGAGCTGTTTTTT	CSARPGDTGELFF
NA	few	TRBV4-3	TRBJ1-2	TGCGCCAGCAGCCAAGCCTTGGAAGGGAGCTATGGCTACACCTTC	CASSQALEGSYGYTF
NA	NA	TRBV21-1	TRBJ2-3	TGTGCCAGCAGCAAATGGTCAGGTATCGACCCGGGACAGTTTCCAGATACGCAGTATTTT	CASSKWSGIDPGQFPDTQYF
TRBD2	NA	TRBV7-9	TRBJ2-7	TGTGCCAGCAGCTATAGCGGGACGAGCTACGAGCAGTACTTC	CASSYSGTSYEQYF
NA	NA	TRBV5-6	TRBJ1-2	TGTGCCAGCAGCTTGGCCGAACGGAGCACCTATGGCTACACCTTC	CASSLAERSTYGYTF
NA	NA	TRBV25-1	TRBJ2-3	TGTGCCAACATAGGACAGAGCCTAGATTATACGCAGTATTTT	CANIGQSLDYTQYF
TRBD1	once	TRBV2	TRBJ1-1	TGTGCCAGCAGCGACTCCGTCCCGGGACAGGGCCGAGGCACTGAAGCTTTCTTT	CASSDSVPGQGRGTEAFF
TRBD2	NA	TRBV7-6	TRBJ2-1	TGTGCCAGCAGCTTAGCCGGGAGGGATCGACTAGCGGGATTCAGCAATGAGCAGTTCTTC	CASSLAGRDRLAGFSNEQFF
NA	NA	TRBV29-1	TRBJ2-1	TGCAGCGTTGCCAGGGCGTACAATGAGCAGTTCTTC	CSVARAYNEQFF